The T cell receptor beta chain under discussion was sequenced for a study of cytomegalovirus exposure and HLA in healthy donors. Study observations and caveats: The study labeled 150 to 200 TCR beta chains cytomegalovirus-associated. TRBV6-2, TRBV6-3 and other indistinguishable V segments were excluded.

After removal of 4 bases from V and 4 bases from J, the junction contained 12 bases not matched to a gene. There are 17 residues in the CDR3. Germline lookup yields CDR1 SGHNT and CDR2 YYREEE (reference sequence). Remarks on this clone: Its target is not known.

The PCR contained 60 Vbeta and 13 Jbeta primers. Sequencing was performed with immunoSEQ multiplex PCR; in TCRdb, only in-frame clones are kept and a portion is missing. The table records over 65,000 clones, over 70% of them present only once. This sequence was found in a man in his fifties or sixties in good health and CMV-seropositive. The V call is TRBV5-4, the J call TRBJ2-7, with 12 positions matching TRBD2. Sample: PBMCs. The DNA for the CDR3 is TGTGCCAGCAGCCCGAACCGCAGGACTAGCGGGACTTACGAGCAGTACTTC. It codes for CASSPNRRTSGTYEQYF.